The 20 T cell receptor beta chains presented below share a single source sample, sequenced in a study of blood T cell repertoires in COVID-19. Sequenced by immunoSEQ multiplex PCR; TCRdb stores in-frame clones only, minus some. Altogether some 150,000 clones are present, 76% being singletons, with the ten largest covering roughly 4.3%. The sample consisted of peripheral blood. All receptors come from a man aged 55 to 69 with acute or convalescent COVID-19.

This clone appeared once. CDR3 protein: CASSLATGYEQYF. Here the CDR3 DNA reads TGTGCCAGCAGTTTAGCTACAGGCTACGAGCAGTACTTC. The chain carries TRBV12-3 or TRBV12-4 and TRBJ2-7, with D tentatively TRBD1 (5 bases). The V and J ends lost 0 bases and 3 bases respectively, with 6 bases between them. The CDR3 totals 13 residues.

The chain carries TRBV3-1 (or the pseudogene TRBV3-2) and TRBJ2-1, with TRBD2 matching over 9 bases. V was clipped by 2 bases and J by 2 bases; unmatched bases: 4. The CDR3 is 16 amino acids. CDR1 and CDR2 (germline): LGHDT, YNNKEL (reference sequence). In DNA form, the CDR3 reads TGTGCCAGCAGCCAATGGCTAGCGGGGACCTACAATGAGCAGTTCTTC. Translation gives CASSQWLAGTYNEQFF.

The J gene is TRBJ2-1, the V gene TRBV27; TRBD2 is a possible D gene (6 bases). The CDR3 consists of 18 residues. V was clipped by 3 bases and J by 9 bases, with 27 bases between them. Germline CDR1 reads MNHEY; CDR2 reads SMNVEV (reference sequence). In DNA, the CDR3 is TGTGCCAGCAGTTTCATAGGGCCTATATTGGGGACTTCGGGTGAGCAGTTCTTC. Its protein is CASSFIGPILGTSGEQFF.

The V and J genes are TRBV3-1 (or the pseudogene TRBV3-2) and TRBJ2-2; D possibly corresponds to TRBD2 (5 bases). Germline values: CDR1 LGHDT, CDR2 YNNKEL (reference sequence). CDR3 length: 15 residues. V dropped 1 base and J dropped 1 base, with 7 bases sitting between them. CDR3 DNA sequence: TGTGCCAGCAGCCAAGCCGGGATGAACACCGGGGAGCTGTTTTTT. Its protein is CASSQAGMNTGELFF.

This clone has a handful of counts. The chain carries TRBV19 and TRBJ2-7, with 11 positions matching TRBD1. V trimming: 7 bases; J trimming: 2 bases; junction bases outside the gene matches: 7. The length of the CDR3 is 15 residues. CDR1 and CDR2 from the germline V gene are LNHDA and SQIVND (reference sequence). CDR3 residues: CASTYRTGGAYEQYF. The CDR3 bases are TGTGCCAGTACTTACAGGACAGGGGGCGCCTACGAGCAGTACTTC.

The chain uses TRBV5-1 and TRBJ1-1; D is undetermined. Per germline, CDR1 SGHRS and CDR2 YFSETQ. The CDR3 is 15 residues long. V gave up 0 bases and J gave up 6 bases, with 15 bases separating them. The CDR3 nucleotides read TGCGCCAGCAGCTTGGCCATGAGAGGGCTCGCTGAAGCTTTCTTT. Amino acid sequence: CASSLAMRGLAEAFF.

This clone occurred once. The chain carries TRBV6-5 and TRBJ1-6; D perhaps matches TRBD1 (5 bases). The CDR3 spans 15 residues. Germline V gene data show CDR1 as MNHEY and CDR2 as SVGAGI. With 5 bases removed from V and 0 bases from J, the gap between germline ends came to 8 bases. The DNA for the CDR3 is TGTGCCAGCAGTACCCAGGGCTCCTATAATTCACCCCTCCACTTT. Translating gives CASSTQGSYNSPLHF.

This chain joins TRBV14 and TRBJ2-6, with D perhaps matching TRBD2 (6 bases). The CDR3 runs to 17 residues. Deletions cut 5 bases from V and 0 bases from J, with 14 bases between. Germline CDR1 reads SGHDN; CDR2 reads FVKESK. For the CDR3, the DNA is TGTGCCAGCAGCGGAGCGGGCTTTCTCTCTGGGGCCAACGTCCTGACTTTC. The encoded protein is CASSGAGFLSGANVLTF.

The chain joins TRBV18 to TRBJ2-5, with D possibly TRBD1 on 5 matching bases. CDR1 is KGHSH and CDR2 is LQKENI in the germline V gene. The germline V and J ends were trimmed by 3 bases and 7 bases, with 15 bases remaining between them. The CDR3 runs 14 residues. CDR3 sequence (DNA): TGTGCCAGCTCACCCCCTGGGGCCTCTTGGACCCAGTACTTC. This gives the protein CASSPPGASWTQYF.

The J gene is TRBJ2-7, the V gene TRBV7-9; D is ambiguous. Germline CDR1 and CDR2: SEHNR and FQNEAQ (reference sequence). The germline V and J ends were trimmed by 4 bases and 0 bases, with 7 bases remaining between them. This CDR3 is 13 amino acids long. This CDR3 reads CASSSADSYEQYF. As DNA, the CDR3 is TGTGCCAGCAGCTCCGCAGACTCCTACGAGCAGTACTTC.

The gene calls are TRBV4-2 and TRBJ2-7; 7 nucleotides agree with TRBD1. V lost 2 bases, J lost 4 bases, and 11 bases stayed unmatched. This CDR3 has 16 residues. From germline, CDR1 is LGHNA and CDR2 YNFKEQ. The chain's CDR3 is CASSQIGQASQYEQYF. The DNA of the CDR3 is TGTGCCAGCAGCCAAATAGGACAGGCCAGTCAATACGAGCAGTACTTC.

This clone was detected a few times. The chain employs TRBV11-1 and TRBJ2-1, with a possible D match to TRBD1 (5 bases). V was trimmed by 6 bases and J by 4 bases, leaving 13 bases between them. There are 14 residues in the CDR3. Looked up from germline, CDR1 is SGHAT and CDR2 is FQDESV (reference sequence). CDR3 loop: CASSPQGEYNEQFF. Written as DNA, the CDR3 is TGTGCCAGCAGTCCCCAGGGCGAGTACAATGAGCAGTTCTTC.

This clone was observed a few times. The CDR3 DNA reads TGTGCCAGCAGTTCGGATGCGGGCGCATACAATGAGCAGTTCTTC. It translates to CASSSDAGAYNEQFF. This chain links TRBV6-5 with TRBJ2-1; TRBD2 is a possible D gene (5 bases). Trimming took off 4 bases at V and 4 bases at J, with 14 bases between the two ends. Germline V lookup: CDR1 MNHEY, CDR2 SVGAGI. This CDR3 spans 15 amino acids.

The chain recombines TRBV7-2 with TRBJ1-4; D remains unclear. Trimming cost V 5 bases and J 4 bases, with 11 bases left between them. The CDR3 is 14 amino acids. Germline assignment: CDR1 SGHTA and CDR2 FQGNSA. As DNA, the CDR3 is TGTGCCAGCAGCCCCTCCCTTAATAATGAAAAACTGTTTTTT. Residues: CASSPSLNNEKLFF.

CDR3 nucleotides: TGTGCCAGCAGCGCGACAGGGGATTACTCCTACGAGCAGTACTTC. This translates into CASSATGDYSYEQYF. V gene TRBV11-2 combines with J gene TRBJ2-7; 8 bases agree with TRBD1. CDR3 size: 15 residues. Germline V gene sequence: CDR1 SGHAT, CDR2 FQNNGV. V shed 5 bases and J 0 bases; nucleotides not matched to a gene: 6.

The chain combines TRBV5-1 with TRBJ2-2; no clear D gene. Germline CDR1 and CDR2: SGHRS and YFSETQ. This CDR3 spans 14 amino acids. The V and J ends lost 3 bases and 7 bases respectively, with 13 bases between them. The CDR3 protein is CASSYSLGSGELFF. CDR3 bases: TGCGCCAGCAGCTACTCCCTAGGAAGCGGGGAGCTGTTTTTT.

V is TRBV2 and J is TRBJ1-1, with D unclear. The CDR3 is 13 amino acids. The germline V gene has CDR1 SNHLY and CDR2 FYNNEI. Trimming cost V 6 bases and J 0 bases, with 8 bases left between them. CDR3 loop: CASRSGLNTEAFF. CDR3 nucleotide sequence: TGTGCCAGCAGATCGGGGTTGAACACTGAAGCTTTCTTT.

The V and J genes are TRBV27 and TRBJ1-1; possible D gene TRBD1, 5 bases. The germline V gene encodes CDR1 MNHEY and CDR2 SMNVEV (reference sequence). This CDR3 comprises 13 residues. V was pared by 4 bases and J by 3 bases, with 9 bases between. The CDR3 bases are TGTGCCAGCAGTTACAGGACCCACACTGAAGCTTTCTTT. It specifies CASSYRTHTEAFF.

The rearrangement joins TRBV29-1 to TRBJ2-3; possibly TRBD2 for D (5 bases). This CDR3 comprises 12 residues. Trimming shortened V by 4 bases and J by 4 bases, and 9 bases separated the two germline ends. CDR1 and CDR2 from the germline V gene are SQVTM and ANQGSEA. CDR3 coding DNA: TGCAGCGTTGTCGGAGGCCCAGATACGCAGTATTTT. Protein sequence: CSVVGGPDTQYF.

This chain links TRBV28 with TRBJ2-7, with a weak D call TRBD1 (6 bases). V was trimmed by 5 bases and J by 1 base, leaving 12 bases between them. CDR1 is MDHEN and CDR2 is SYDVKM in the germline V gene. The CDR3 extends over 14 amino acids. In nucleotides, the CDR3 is TGTGCCAGCAGTGACCAGACAGGATCCTACGAGCAGTACTTC. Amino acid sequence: CASSDQTGSYEQYF.